This TCR beta chain originates from a study of radiotherapy plus CTLA-4 blockade in lung cancer. Study-level information: Objective responses occurred in about 18% of patients; about 34% had disease control.

The method was immunoSEQ multiplex PCR; TCRdb's version includes in-frame clones alone and lacks a portion of them. Among about 81,000 clones listed, more than 70% were seen once. This clone showed up just a few times. Its antigen is undetermined. Study-wide points: Early blood T cell clone dynamics reportedly forecast response best, with interferon-beta. In blood, TCR clones derived from the tumor expanded after radiotherapy plus ipilimumab.

Focal radiation plus CTLA-4 blockade with ipilimumab was administered to patients who had chemo-refractory metastatic non-small-cell lung cancer. Sequencing used peripheral blood, obtained from a patient treated with radiotherapy plus ipilimumab. This TCR came from a human donor with non-small cell lung cancer that progressed on radiotherapy plus ipilimumab.

The CDR3 DNA reads TGTGCCAGCACCTACGGGACCGGGATGGGTGAGCAGTTCTTC. As protein: CASTYGTGMGEQFF. The chain joins TRBV2 to TRBJ2-1, with D tentatively TRBD1 or TRBD2 (5 bases each). The CDR3 is 14 amino acids. Trimming left V 7 bases short and J 9 bases short, with 19 bases between. Germline loops: CDR1 SNHLY, CDR2 FYNNEI.